This T cell receptor (beta chain) was profiled in a study of monozygotic twins with inflammatory bowel disease. TCRdb reprocessed the 5' RACE reads and reports one entry per CDR3 protein, with no DNA. This repertoire comprises some 330,000 distinct CDR3 sequences; its ten largest clones make up 5.5% to 6.5%. The specimen sequenced was blood. The sequence derives from a human donor with ulcerative colitis or Crohn's disease, or a healthy co-twin of an affected twin (not recorded which).

The CDR3 spells CSVRGTNYNEQFF. V and J are TRBV29-1 and TRBJ2-1; TCRdb's D call of TRBD1 is untestable without DNA. The CDR3 is 13 residues long. Germline loops: CDR1 SQVTM, CDR2 ANQGSEA.